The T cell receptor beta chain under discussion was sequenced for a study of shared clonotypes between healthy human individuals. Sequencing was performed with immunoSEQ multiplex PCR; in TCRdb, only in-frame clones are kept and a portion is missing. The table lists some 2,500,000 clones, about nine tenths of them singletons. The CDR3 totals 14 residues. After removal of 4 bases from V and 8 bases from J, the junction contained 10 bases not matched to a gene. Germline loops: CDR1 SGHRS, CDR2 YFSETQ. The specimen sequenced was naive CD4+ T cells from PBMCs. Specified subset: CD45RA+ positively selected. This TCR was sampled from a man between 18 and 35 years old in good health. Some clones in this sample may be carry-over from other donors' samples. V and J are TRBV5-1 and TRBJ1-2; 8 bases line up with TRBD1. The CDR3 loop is CASSTADRAGGYTF. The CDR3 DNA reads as TGCGCCAGCAGCACCGCGGACAGGGCGGGGGGCTACACCTTC.